This T cell receptor (beta chain) emerged from a study of T-cell memory formation after mild COVID-19. In the study overall: TCR clusters largely stayed donor specific.

The CDR3 is 12 residues long. The ends were cut back, 3 bases at V and 8 bases at J, with 5 bases in the middle. Comment on this clonotype: As yet, its antigen is unknown.

Overall study findings and caveats: Pre-infection memory harbored some responding clones, suggesting cross-reactive memory joined. Second-wave clones reaching peak frequency on day 37 lacked confirmed SARS-CoV-2 specificity.

TCRdb fed the 5' RACE reads into MiXCR, producing one record per CDR3 protein. The sample lists around 150,000 distinct CDR3 sequences; around a tenth were seen once. Material: PBMCs or a T cell subset sorted from them (not recorded which). The chain recombines TRBV12-3 or TRBV12-4 with TRBJ2-6, with D uncertain. The source of this sequence is a man between 18 and 29 years old who had mild COVID-19 (a few samples of this study predate the infection). Cell type and time point are not known. The CDR3 reads CASSFQTNVLTF. Written as DNA, the CDR3 is TGTGCCAGCAGTTTTCAGACCAACGTCCTGACTTTC.